What follows describes a single T cell receptor (beta chain). Its antigen is as yet unknown. Clones were read by immunoSEQ multiplex PCR, and TCRdb kept only the in-frame ones, dropping some. The table lists over 110,000 clones, roughly nine tenths of them singletons, with about 9.4% in the top ten. The data derive from a study of T cell responses to AZD1222 COVID-19 vaccine. Overall study findings and caveats: The study identified only five to seven AZD1222 recipients as seropositive at baseline. Increases in Spike-specific TCR breadth and depth were seen after two AZD1222 doses.

Timing groups of about 4 and about 12 weeks for second doses were pooled. This CDR3 has 15 amino acids. The ends lost 4 bases at V and 5 bases at J; junction bases unmatched: 3. From germline, CDR1 is SGDLS and CDR2 YYNGEE. The rearrangement links TRBV9 to TRBJ2-2; 12 positions agree with TRBD1. The specimen comprised peripheral blood, sampled 28 days after the second AZD1222 dose. The sequence came from an adult who received the AZD1222 COVID-19 vaccine. The CDR3 reads CASSPGQGATGELFF. CDR3 coding DNA: TGTGCCAGCAGCCCGGGACAGGGGGCGACCGGGGAGCTGTTTTTT. Full variable domain (rest looked up from reference TRBV9 and TRBJ2-2): DSGVTQTPKHLITATGQRVTLRCSPRSGDLSVYWYQQSLDQGLQFLIQYYNGEERAKGNILERFSAQQFPDLHSELNLSSLELGDSALYFCASSPGQGATGELFFGEGSRLTVL.